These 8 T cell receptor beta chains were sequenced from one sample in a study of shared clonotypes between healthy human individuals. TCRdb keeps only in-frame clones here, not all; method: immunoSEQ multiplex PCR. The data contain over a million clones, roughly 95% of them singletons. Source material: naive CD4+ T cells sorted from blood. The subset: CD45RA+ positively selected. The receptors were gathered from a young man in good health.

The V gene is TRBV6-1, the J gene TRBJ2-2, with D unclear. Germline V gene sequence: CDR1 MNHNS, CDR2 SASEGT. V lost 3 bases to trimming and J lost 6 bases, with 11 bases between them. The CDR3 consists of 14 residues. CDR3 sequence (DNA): TGTGCCAGCAGTGAGAATTATCGACCCGGGGAGCTGTTTTTT. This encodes CASSENYRPGELFF.

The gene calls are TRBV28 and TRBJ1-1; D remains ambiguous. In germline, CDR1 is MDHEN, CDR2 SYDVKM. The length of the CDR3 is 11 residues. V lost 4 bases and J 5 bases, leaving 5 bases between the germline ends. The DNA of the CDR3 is TGTGCCAGCAGTTCCACAACTGAAGCTTTCTTT. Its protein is CASSSTTEAFF.

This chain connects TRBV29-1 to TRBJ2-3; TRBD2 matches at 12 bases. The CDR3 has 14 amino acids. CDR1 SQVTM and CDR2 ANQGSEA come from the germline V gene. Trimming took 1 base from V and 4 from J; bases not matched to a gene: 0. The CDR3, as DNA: TGCAGCGTTGAAGCTAGCGGGAGGGCAGATACGCAGTATTTT. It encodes CSVEASGRADTQYF.

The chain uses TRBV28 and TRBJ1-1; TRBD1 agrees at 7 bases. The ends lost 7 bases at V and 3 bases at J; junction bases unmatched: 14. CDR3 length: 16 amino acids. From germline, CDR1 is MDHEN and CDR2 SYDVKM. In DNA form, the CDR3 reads TGTGCCAGCATGAGTTTTAGGAACAGGGGCGACACTGAAGCTTTCTTT. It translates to CASMSFRNRGDTEAFF.

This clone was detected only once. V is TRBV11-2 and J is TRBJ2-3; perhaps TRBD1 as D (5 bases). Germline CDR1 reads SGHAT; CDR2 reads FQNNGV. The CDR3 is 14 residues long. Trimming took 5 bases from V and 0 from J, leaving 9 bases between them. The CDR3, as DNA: TGTGCCAGCAGCCGACAGTTAAGCACAGATACGCAGTATTTT. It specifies CASSRQLSTDTQYF.

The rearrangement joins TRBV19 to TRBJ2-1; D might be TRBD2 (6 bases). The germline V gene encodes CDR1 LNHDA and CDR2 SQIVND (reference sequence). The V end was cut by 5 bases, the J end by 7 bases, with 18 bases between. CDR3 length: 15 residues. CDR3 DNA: TGTGCCAGTAGTCACTCGAGCGGACTAATAAATGAGCAGTTCTTC. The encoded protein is CASSHSSGLINEQFF.

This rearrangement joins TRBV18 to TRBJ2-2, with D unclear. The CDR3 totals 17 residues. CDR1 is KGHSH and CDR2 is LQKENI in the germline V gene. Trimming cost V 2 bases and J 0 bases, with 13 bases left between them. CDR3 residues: CASSPAGPGANTGELFF. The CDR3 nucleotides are TGTGCCAGCTCACCAGCTGGTCCAGGCGCGAACACCGGGGAGCTGTTTTTT.

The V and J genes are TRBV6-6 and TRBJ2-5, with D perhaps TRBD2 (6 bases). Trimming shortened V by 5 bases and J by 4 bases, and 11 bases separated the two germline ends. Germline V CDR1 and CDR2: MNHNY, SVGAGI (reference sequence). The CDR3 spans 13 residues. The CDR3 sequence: CASSEVGGETQYF. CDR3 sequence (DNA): TGTGCCAGCAGTGAGGTCGGGGGAGAGACCCAGTACTTC.